Included here is one TCR beta chain sequence, with context. Produced via immunoSEQ multiplex PCR; TCRdb's table is partial and in-frame only. This repertoire shows 2,500,000 or so clones, 90% to 95% found once; its top ten account for roughly 0.15%. This record comes from a study of shared clonotypes between healthy human individuals. CDR3 length: 15 residues. Per the germline V gene, CDR1 is SGHTA and CDR2 is FQGNSA. The germline V and J ends were trimmed by 0 bases and 3 bases, with 9 bases remaining between them. The chain employs TRBV7-2 and TRBJ1-5; the D gene is possibly TRBD1 (6 bases). Sequencing was performed on naive CD4+ T cells sorted from blood. As for subset: CD45RA+ positively selected. This sequence was found in a man between 18 and 29 years old in good health. CDR3 nucleotides: TGTGCCAGCAGCTTAGCGCAGGGGAACAATCAGCCCCAGCATTTT. This sequence encodes CASSLAQGNNQPQHF.